This entry lists 29 T cell receptor beta chains sequenced from one sample in a study of blood T cell repertoires in COVID-19. Libraries were prepared by immunoSEQ multiplex PCR; TCRdb keeps only in-frame clonotypes and omits some of them. The data contain over 100,000 clones, less than 85% of them singletons. The sequenced sample was peripheral blood. The receptors derive from a woman aged 55-70 years with acute or convalescent COVID-19.

This clone has only a few counts. The CDR3 spells CASSLDPGSMNTEAFF. For the CDR3, the DNA is TGCGCCAGCAGTCTGGACCCCGGGAGCATGAACACTGAAGCTTTCTTT. The chain carries TRBV5-1 and TRBJ1-1; D is ambiguous. The CDR3 covers 16 residues. CDR1 is SGHRS and CDR2 is YFSETQ in the germline V gene. V was clipped by 5 bases and J by 0 bases, with 17 bases between them. Full variable domain (rest looked up from reference TRBV5-1 and TRBJ1-1): KAGVTQTPRYLIKTRGQQVTLSCSPISGHRSVSWYQQTPGQGLQFLFEYFSETQRNKGNFPGRFSGRQFSNSRSEMNVSTLELGDSALYLCASSLDPGSMNTEAFFGQGTRLTVV.

This sequence joins TRBV4-2 and TRBJ2-7; 9 nucleotides line up with TRBD2. Germline CDR1 LGHNA, CDR2 YNFKEQ. Trimming removed 0 bases from V and 2 bases from J; junction bases left unmatched: 5. The CDR3 contains 16 residues. CDR3 sequence: CASSQDLAGSPYEQYF. The CDR3 DNA reads TGTGCCAGCAGCCAAGATCTAGCGGGGAGTCCCTACGAGCAGTACTTC.

DNA of the CDR3: TGTGCCAGCAGCTTCGGGGGGCAATTAGGCGAGCAGTACTTC. Protein sequence: CASSFGGQLGEQYF. The rearrangement links TRBV11-2 to TRBJ2-7; D may be TRBD2 (7 bases). Germline CDR1 SGHAT, CDR2 FQNNGV. CDR3 length equals 14 residues. Trimming took off 3 bases at V and 6 bases at J, with 15 bases between the two ends.

The chain combines TRBV9 with TRBJ2-1; D perhaps matches TRBD1 (5 bases). This CDR3 has 15 amino acids. Trimming took off 1 base at V and 6 bases at J, with 14 bases between the two ends. Looked up from germline, CDR1 is SGDLS and CDR2 is YYNGEE. The CDR3 nucleotides are TGTGCCAGCAGCGTACGCCAGGGTGGTAGCAATGAGCAGTTCTTC. Translating it yields CASSVRQGGSNEQFF. The entire variable domain, with the rest obtained from reference TRBV9 and TRBJ2-1, is as follows: DSGVTQTPKHLITATGQRVTLRCSPRSGDLSVYWYQQSLDQGLQFLIQYYNGEERAKGNILERFSAQQFPDLHSELNLSSLELGDSALYFCASSVRQGGSNEQFFGPGTRLTVL.

This chain joins TRBV28 and TRBJ1-2; no firm D call. CDR3 size: 12 residues. The ends were cut back, 6 bases at V and 4 bases at J, with 9 bases in the middle. CDR1 MDHEN and CDR2 SYDVKM come from the germline V gene. This chain's CDR3 is CASRSGIYGYTF. The CDR3 DNA reads as TGTGCCAGCAGATCGGGAATCTATGGCTACACCTTC.

The chain joins TRBV19 to TRBJ1-2; TRBD1 matches 10 bases. This CDR3 contains 15 residues. V lost 3 bases to trimming and J lost 8 bases; unmatched junction nucleotides: 9. The germline V gene encodes CDR1 LNHDA and CDR2 SQIVND (reference sequence). The CDR3 loop reads CASSIPGTGVTGYTF. In nucleotides, the CDR3 is TGTGCCAGTAGTATTCCCGGGACAGGGGTTACAGGCTACACCTTC. Using reference TRBV19 and TRBJ1-2 for the parts outside the CDR3, the full variable domain is DGGITQSPKYLFRKEGQNVTLSCEQNLNHDAMYWYRQDPGQGLRLIYYSQIVNDFQKGDIAEGYSVSREKKESFPLTVTSAQKNPTAFYLCASSIPGTGVTGYTFGSGTRLTVV.

CDR3 region: CASSFNYEQYF. CDR3 DNA: TGTGCCAGCAGCTTCAACTACGAGCAGTACTTC. This chain links TRBV5-4 with TRBJ2-7; D gene unclear. Germline lookup yields CDR1 SGHNT and CDR2 YYREEE (reference sequence). With 2 bases removed from V and 3 bases from J, the gap between germline ends came to 3 bases. CDR3 length equals 11 residues.

The chain recombines TRBV5-3 with TRBJ2-5, with D unclear. TRBV5-3 is filed as an ORF, its function uncertain. Trimming took off 1 base at V and 1 base at J, with 8 bases between the two ends. The length of the CDR3 is 14 residues. The CDR3 DNA reads as TGTGCCAGAAGCTTGCTCCGGAGCCAAGAGACCCAGTACTTC. It translates to CARSLLRSQETQYF.

V usage is TRBV19 and J usage is TRBJ1-4; no definite D call. Trimming took off 3 bases at V and 7 bases at J, with 9 bases between the two ends. There are 13 residues in the CDR3. The germline CDR1 and CDR2 sequences are LNHDA and SQIVND (reference sequence). The CDR3 protein is CASSMRRSEKLFF. In DNA form, the CDR3 reads TGTGCCAGTAGTATGAGGAGAAGTGAAAAACTGTTTTTT.

This chain joins TRBV3-1 (or the pseudogene TRBV3-2) and TRBJ1-1; D not resolved. Germline V CDR1 and CDR2: LGHDT, YNNKEL (reference sequence). This CDR3 contains 16 residues. Trimming pared 0 bases from V and 0 bases from J, leaving 11 bases between. The CDR3 protein is CASSQDYPVMNTEAFF. CDR3 DNA: TGTGCCAGCAGCCAAGATTATCCAGTCATGAACACTGAAGCTTTCTTT.

This clone was detected once. The rearrangement links TRBV7-9 to TRBJ2-1; possibly TRBD2 for D (6 bases). Germline CDR1 and CDR2: SEHNR and FQNEAQ (reference sequence). The CDR3 loop spans 13 amino acids. Trimming took 1 base from V and 8 from J, leaving 9 bases between them. CDR3 DNA sequence: TGTGCCAGCAGCTTAGAGGGACTTTATGAGCAGTTCTTC. It specifies CASSLEGLYEQFF.

The CDR3 reads CASSQAGNFWNSPLHF. The DNA for the CDR3 is TGTGCCAGCAGCCAAGCGGGGAACTTTTGGAATTCACCCCTCCACTTT. The chain uses TRBV14 and TRBJ1-6, with no clear D. Per germline, CDR1 SGHDN and CDR2 FVKESK. Trimming cost V 1 base and J 7 bases, with 14 bases left between them. The CDR3 is made up of 16 amino acids.

The gene calls are TRBV20-1 and TRBJ2-1, with 7 bases identical to TRBD2. V lost 3 bases to trimming and J lost 6 bases; unmatched junction nucleotides: 11. The CDR3 runs 15 residues. Germline-derived CDR1 and CDR2 are DFQATT and SNEGSKA (reference sequence). The CDR3 region has the DNA TGCAGTGCTAGTTCGGCGGGAGTGTTAGGCAATGAGCAGTTCTTC. It yields the protein CSASSAGVLGNEQFF.

The CDR3 nucleotides read TGTGCCAGCAGTGGGGGGAGGACAGGGACCGGGGAGCTGTTTTTT. Its translation is CASSGGRTGTGELFF. This chain uses TRBV9 with TRBJ2-2, with TRBD1 matching over 8 bases. This CDR3 is built from 15 residues. The V gene's germline CDR1 is SGDLS and CDR2 YYNGEE. V trimming: 5 bases; J trimming: 5 bases; junction bases outside the gene matches: 8.

The V and J genes are TRBV10-3 and TRBJ1-5, with 7 bases aligning to TRBD1. The trim removed 6 bases at V and 4 bases at J, leaving 12 bases unmatched. The CDR3 covers 16 residues. Germline CDR1 is ENHRY and CDR2 is SYGVKD. CDR3 sequence (DNA): TGTGCCATCAGACCCGAAGACAGGGTTCGGAATCAGCCCCAGCATTTT. As protein: CAIRPEDRVRNQPQHF.

CDR3 DNA: TGCGCCAGCAGCCAGAGGACAGGGGGCGGTGAAAAACTGTTTTTT. Its protein is CASSQRTGGGEKLFF. J is TRBJ1-4 and V is TRBV4-1, with 11 bases aligning to TRBD1. The junction had 4 bases not matched to a gene; V was cut back by 3 bases and J by 7 bases. The V gene's germline CDR1 is MGHRA and CDR2 YSYEKL. This CDR3 has 15 residues.

This chain links TRBV9 with TRBJ2-1; D is possibly TRBD2 (5 bases). The CDR3 extends over 15 amino acids. Trimming shortened V by 4 bases and J by 5 bases, and 16 bases separated the two germline ends. Looked up from germline, CDR1 is SGDLS and CDR2 is YYNGEE. In DNA form, the CDR3 reads TGTGCCAGCAGCAGAGCGGCTCTAGGGAACAATGAGCAGTTCTTC. Translating gives CASSRAALGNNEQFF.

CDR3 region: CASSYYAGRIDNEQFF. In DNA, the CDR3 is TGTGCCAGCAGTTACTACGCGGGAAGAATTGACAATGAGCAGTTCTTC. The rearrangement joins TRBV6-2 or TRBV6-3 to TRBJ2-1; possibly TRBD2 for D (6 bases). This CDR3 is built from 16 residues. CDR1 MNHEY and CDR2 SVGEGT come from the germline V gene. Between the trimmed V and J ends, which lost 1 base and 5 bases, there was a span of 15 bases.

Of note for this clone: Additional DNA sequences in this sample encode the identical CDR3. The chain is built from TRBV9 and TRBJ2-7; TRBD2 is a possible D gene (6 bases). V gave up 0 bases and J gave up 3 bases, with 10 bases separating them. The CDR3 sequence is 14 residues long. Germline V gene data show CDR1 as SGDLS and CDR2 as YYNGEE. The CDR3 sequence is CASSVGQGGYEQYF. CDR3 coding DNA: TGTGCCAGCAGCGTAGGGCAGGGAGGCTACGAGCAGTACTTC.

This chain connects TRBV2 to TRBJ2-7; tentative D call: TRBD2 (7 bases). This CDR3 is 13 amino acids long. The V end lost 7 bases, the J end lost 7 bases, and 17 bases lay between the germline ends. Germline V gives CDR1 SNHLY, CDR2 FYNNEI. In DNA form, the CDR3 reads TGTGCCAGCAAGTCGGGGGGCAAGAGTGAGCAGTACTTC. Translation: CASKSGGKSEQYF.

V and J are TRBV5-1 and TRBJ1-6; possibly TRBD1 for D (6 bases). With 3 bases removed from V and 5 bases from J, the gap between germline ends came to 9 bases. This CDR3 spans 14 amino acids. The germline V gene has CDR1 SGHRS and CDR2 YFSETQ. The CDR3 DNA reads TGCGCCAGCAGCTCGGACAGCCATAATTCACCCCTCCACTTT. Amino acid sequence: CASSSDSHNSPLHF.

This chain joins TRBV24-1 and TRBJ2-1, with 9 bases matching TRBD2. This CDR3 is 14 amino acids long. CDR1 is KGHDR, CDR2 SFDVKD, per germline. Trimming cost V 5 bases and J 5 bases; bases outside gene matches: 3. CDR3 amino acids: CATSAAGGHNEQFF. The CDR3 bases are TGTGCCACCAGTGCAGCGGGAGGCCACAATGAGCAGTTCTTC.

In its sample, this clone was seen a few times. V is TRBV12-3 or TRBV12-4 and J is TRBJ2-5; D remains unclear. With 5 bases removed from V and 5 bases from J, the gap between germline ends came to 9 bases. The CDR3 spans 12 residues. CDR3 nucleotide sequence: TGTGCCAGCAGTCTCGAGATGGAGACCCAGTACTTC. This codes for CASSLEMETQYF.

The rearrangement uses TRBV5-4 and TRBJ1-6; D gene ambiguous. CDR1 is SGHNT, CDR2 YYREEE, per germline (reference sequence). The CDR3 totals 16 residues. Trimming shortened V by 0 bases and J by 7 bases, and 14 bases separated the two germline ends. The CDR3 loop reads CASSLGPSQMNSPLHF. CDR3 nucleotides: TGTGCCAGCAGCTTGGGGCCCTCTCAAATGAATTCACCCCTCCACTTT.

The chain uses TRBV5-1 and TRBJ2-7; 12 positions agree with TRBD1. The ends lost 4 bases at V and 7 bases at J; junction bases unmatched: 9. CDR1 and CDR2 (germline): SGHRS, YFSETQ. This CDR3 has 15 residues. CDR3 sequence (DNA): TGCGCCAGCAGCATAGGTGGGACAGGGGGCCGAGAGCAGTACTTC. Protein product: CASSIGGTGGREQYF.

The rearrangement links TRBV11-3 to TRBJ2-3; D perhaps matches TRBD2 (5 bases). Looked up from germline, CDR1 is SGHNT and CDR2 is YENEEA. V was cut by 1 base and J by 7 bases, with 24 bases left in between. CDR3 size: 18 residues. CDR3 DNA: TGTGCCAGCAGCTTAGGGATCGGTAGTAGCGAAAATACTAATACGCAGTATTTT. Protein product: CASSLGIGSSENTNTQYF.

This clone was detected only once. This rearrangement joins TRBV15 to TRBJ2-3; 7 nucleotides align to TRBD2. Trimming at V came to 0 bases and at J to 1 base, leaving 7 bases not matched to a gene. There are 17 residues in the CDR3. The V gene's germline CDR1 is LNHNV and CDR2 YYDKDF (reference sequence). Here the CDR3 DNA reads TGTGCCACCAGCAGAGATGGTATGGGGGGGGGCACAGATACGCAGTATTTT. It codes for CATSRDGMGGGTDTQYF.

J is TRBJ1-2 and V is TRBV5-1; no clear D. V dropped 4 bases and J dropped 8 bases, with 9 bases sitting between them. There are 11 residues in the CDR3. The germline gives CDR1 SGHRS, CDR2 YFSETQ. In DNA form, the CDR3 reads TGCGCCAGCAGCGCAAGCGACGGCTACACCTTC. Amino acid sequence: CASSASDGYTF. Full variable domain (missing parts from reference TRBV5-1 and TRBJ1-2): KAGVTQTPRYLIKTRGQQVTLSCSPISGHRSVSWYQQTPGQGLQFLFEYFSETQRNKGNFPGRFSGRQFSNSRSEMNVSTLELGDSALYLCASSASDGYTFGSGTRLTVV.

The CDR3 DNA reads as TGTGCCAGCAGTCAAGGGGTAGAGACCCAGTACTTC. Translation: CASSQGVETQYF. The genes are TRBV28 and TRBJ2-5; a possible D gene is TRBD1 (5 bases). The V end lost 5 bases, the J end lost 4 bases, and 8 bases lay between the germline ends. CDR3 length: 12 amino acids. The germline V gene has CDR1 MDHEN and CDR2 SYDVKM. The complete variable domain, with remaining parts taken from reference TRBV28 and TRBJ2-5, reads DVKVTQSSRYLVKRTGEKVFLECVQDMDHENMFWYRQDPGLGLRLIYFSYDVKMKEKGDIPEGYSVSREKKERFSLILESASTNQTSMYLCASSQGVETQYFGPGTRLLVL.